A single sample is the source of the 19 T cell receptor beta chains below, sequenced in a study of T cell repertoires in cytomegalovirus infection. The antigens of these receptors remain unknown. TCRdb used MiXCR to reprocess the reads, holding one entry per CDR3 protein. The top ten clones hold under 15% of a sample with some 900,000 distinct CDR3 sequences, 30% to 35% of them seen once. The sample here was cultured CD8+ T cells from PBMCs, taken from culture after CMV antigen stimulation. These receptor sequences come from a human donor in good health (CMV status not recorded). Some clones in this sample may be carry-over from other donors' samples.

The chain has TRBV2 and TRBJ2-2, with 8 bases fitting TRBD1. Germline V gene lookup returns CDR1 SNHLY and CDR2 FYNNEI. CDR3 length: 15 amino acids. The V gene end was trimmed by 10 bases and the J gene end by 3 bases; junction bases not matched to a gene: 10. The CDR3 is CAIQTGEGDTGELFF. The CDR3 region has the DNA TGTGCCATCCAGACAGGGGAAGGTGACACCGGGGAGCTGTTTTTT.

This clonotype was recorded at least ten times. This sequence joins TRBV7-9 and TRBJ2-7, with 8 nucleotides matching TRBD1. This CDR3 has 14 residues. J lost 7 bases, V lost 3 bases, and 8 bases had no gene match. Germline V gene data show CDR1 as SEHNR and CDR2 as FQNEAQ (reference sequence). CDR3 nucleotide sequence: TGTGCCAGCAGCTTCAGTCAGGGGGCTGGGGAGCAGTACGTC. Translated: CASSFSQGAGEQYV.

CDR3 residues: CAISSGLYPEEQYF. CDR3 DNA: TGTGCCATCAGTTCGGGACTCTATCCTGAAGAGCAGTACTTC. J is TRBJ2-7 and V is TRBV10-3; D perhaps matches TRBD2 (6 bases). The CDR3 contains 14 residues. With 5 bases removed from V and 7 bases from J, the gap between germline ends came to 18 bases. Germline loops: CDR1 ENHRY, CDR2 SYGVKD.

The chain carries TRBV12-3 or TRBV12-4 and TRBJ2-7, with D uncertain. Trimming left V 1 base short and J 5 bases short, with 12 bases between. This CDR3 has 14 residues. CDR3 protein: CASSLEGLVNEQYF. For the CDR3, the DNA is TGTGCCAGCAGTTTAGAGGGTTTAGTGAACGAGCAGTACTTC.

The CDR3 DNA is TGTGCCAGCAGCCCCGTCCTAGCGGGGGGTGAGACCCAGTACTTC. Protein product: CASSPVLAGGETQYF. The chain combines TRBV7-9 with TRBJ2-5; 11 bases line up with TRBD2. The germline gives CDR1 SEHNR, CDR2 FQNEAQ (reference sequence). The CDR3 runs 15 residues. J gave up 5 bases and V 5 bases, and 7 bases lay outside the gene matches.

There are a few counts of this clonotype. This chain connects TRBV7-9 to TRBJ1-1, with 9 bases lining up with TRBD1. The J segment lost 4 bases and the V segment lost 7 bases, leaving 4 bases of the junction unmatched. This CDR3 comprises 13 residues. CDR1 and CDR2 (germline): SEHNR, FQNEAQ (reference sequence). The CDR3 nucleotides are TGTGCCAGCAACGACAGGGGGGGCACTGAAGCTTTCTTT. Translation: CASNDRGGTEAFF.

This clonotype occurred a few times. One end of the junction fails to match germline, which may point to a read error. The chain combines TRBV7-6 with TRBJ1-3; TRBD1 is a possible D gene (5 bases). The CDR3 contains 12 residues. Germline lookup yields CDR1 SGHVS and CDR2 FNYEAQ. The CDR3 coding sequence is TGTGCCAGCAGCTTAGGGGGCCCGGGACTACATTTT. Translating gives CASSLGGPGLHF.

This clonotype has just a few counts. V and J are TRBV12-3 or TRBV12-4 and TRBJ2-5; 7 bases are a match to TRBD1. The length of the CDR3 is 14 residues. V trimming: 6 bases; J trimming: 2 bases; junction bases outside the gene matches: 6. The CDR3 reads CASRKDRTQETQYF. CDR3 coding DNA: TGTGCCAGCAGGAAGGACAGGACACAAGAGACCCAGTACTTC.

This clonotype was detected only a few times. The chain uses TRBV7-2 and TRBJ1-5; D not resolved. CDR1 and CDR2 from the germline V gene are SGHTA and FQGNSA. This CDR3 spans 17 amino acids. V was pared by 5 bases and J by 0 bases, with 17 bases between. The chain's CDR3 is CASSTVLVGYSNQPQHF. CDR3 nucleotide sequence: TGTGCCAGCAGCACCGTTTTAGTGGGGTATAGCAATCAGCCCCAGCATTTT.

The CDR3 loop reads CASSREGSPRDTQYF. DNA of the CDR3: TGTGCCAGCAGCAGGGAGGGAAGTCCTCGAGATACGCAGTATTTT. The rearrangement joins TRBV9 to TRBJ2-3; TRBD2 matches 7 bases. The V and J ends lost 4 bases and 5 bases, in that order; junction bases with no gene match: 10. CDR3 length: 15 residues. CDR1 is SGDLS, CDR2 YYNGEE, per germline. The whole variable domain, remainder taken from reference TRBV9 and TRBJ2-3, is DSGVTQTPKHLITATGQRVTLRCSPRSGDLSVYWYQQSLDQGLQFLIQYYNGEERAKGNILERFSAQQFPDLHSELNLSSLELGDSALYFCASSREGSPRDTQYFGPGTRLTVL.

CDR3 amino acids: CAISDWDRGLGAFF. Written as DNA, the CDR3 is TGTGCCATCAGTGATTGGGACAGGGGGTTAGGAGCTTTCTTT. The chain combines TRBV10-3 with TRBJ1-1, with 11 bases that match TRBD1. Germline V CDR1 and CDR2: ENHRY, SYGVKD. With V trimmed by 3 bases and J by 10 bases, 7 bases remained unmatched. CDR3 length equals 14 residues.

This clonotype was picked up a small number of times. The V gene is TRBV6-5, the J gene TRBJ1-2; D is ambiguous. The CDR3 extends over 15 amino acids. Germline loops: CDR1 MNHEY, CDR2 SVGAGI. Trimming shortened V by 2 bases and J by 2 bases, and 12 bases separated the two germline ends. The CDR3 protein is CASSYTRIINYGYTF. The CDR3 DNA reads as TGTGCCAGCAGTTACACCAGAATAATCAACTATGGCTACACCTTC.

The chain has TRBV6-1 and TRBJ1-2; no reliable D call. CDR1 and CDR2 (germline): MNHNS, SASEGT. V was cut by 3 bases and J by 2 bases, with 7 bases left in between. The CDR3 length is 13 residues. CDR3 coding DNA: TGTGCCAGCAGTGAGGTTTGGAACTATGGCTACACCTTC. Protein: CASSEVWNYGYTF.

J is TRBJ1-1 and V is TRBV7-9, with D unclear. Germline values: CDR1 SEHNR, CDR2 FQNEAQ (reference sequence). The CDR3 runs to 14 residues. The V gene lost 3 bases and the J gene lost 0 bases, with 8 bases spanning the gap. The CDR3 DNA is TGTGCCAGCAGCTTCCGAAACGTGAACACTGAAGCTTTCTTT. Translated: CASSFRNVNTEAFF.

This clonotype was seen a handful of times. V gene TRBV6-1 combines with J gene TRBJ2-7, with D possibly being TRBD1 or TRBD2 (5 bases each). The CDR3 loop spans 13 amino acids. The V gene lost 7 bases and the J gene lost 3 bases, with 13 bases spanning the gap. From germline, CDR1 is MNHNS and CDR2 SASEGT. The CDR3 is CASTLGPLYEQYF. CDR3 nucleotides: TGTGCCAGCACCCTGGGACCGCTCTACGAGCAGTACTTC.

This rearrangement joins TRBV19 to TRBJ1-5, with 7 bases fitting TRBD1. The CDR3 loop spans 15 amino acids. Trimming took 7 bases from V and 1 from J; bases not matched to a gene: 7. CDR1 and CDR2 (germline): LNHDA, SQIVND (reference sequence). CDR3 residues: CASNQGQVSNQPQHF. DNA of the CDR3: TGTGCCAGTAACCAAGGACAGGTCAGCAATCAGCCCCAGCATTTT.

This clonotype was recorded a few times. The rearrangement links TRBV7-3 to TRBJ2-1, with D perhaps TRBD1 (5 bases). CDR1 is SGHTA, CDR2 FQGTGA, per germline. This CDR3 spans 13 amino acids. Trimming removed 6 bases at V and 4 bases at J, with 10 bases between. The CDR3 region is CASSQDKYNEQFF. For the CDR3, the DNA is TGTGCCAGCAGTCAGGACAAATACAATGAGCAGTTCTTC.

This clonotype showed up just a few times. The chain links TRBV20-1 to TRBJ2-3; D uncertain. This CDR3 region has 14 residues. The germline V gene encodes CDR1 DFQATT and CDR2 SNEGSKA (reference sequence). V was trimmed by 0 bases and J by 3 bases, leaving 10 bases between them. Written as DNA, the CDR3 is TGCAGTGCTAGAGATTTTGGCTTTACAGATACGCAGTATTTT. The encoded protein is CSARDFGFTDTQYF.

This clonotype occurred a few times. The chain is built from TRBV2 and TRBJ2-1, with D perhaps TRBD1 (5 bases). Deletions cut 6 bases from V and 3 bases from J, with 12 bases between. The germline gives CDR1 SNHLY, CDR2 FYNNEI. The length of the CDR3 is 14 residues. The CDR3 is CASSLMTVYNEQFF. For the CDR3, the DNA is TGTGCCAGCAGCCTAATGACAGTCTACAATGAGCAGTTCTTC.